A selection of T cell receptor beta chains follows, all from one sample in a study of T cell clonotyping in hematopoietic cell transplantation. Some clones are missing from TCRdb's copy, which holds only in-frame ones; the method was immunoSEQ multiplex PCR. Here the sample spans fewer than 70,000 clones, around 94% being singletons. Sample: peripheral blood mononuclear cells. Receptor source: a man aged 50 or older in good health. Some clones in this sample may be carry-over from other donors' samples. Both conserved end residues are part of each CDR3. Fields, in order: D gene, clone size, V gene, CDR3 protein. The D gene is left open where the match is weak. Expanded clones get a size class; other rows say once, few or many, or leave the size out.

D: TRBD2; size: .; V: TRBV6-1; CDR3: CAVGHTGGGYEQYF
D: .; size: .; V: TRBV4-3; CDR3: CASSQSPLQGYGYTF
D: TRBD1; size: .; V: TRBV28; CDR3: CASGTGAMNTEAFF
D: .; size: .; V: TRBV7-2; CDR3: CASSLEGGARKGPQHF
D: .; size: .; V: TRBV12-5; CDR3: CASGLDSVPGELFF
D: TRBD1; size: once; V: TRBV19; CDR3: CASTPSGTAYGYTF
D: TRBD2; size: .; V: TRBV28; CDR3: CASSPLAGPRGTQYF
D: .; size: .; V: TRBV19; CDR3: CASYFRGEAFF
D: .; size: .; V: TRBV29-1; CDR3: CSGRNRDYNEQFF
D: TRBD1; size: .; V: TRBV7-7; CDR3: CASSPTPRTGDNEQFF
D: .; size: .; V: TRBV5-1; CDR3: CASSPGHANTGELFF
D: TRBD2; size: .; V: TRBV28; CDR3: CASSPTGGYFYEQYF
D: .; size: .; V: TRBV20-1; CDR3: CSASGDYGYTF
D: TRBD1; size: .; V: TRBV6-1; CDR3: CASSETGSRKLFF
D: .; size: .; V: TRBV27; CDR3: CASSFTPSAYEQYF
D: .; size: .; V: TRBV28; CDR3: CASRGRPEAFF
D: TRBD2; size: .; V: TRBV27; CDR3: CASSLAASGAYNEQFF
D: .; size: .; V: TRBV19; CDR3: CASSMPGDTQYF
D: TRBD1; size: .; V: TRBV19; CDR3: CASSYGQGLSYEQYF
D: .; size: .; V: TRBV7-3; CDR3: CASSPRRPRDGDYEQYF
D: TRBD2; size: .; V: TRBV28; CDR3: CASSLVLRTSGDTDTQYF
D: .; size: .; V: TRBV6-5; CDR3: CASSTPEQFF